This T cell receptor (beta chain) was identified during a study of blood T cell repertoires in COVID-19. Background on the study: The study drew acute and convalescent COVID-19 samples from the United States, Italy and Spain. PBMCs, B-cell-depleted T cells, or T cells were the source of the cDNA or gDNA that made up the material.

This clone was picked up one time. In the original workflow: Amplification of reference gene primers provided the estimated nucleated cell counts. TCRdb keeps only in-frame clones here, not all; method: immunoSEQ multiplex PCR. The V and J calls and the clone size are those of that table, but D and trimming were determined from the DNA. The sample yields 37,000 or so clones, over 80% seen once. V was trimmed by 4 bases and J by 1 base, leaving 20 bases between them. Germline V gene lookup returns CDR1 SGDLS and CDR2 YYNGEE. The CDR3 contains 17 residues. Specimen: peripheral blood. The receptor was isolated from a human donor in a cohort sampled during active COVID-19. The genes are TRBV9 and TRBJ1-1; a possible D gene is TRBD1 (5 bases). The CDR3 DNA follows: TGTGCCAGCAGCCCCCAAGGTGCAGGGTGGCGGAACACTGAAGCTTTCTTT. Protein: CASSPQGAGWRNTEAFF. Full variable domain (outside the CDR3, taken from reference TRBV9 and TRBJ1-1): DSGVTQTPKHLITATGQRVTLRCSPRSGDLSVYWYQQSLDQGLQFLIQYYNGEERAKGNILERFSAQQFPDLHSELNLSSLELGDSALYFCASSPQGAGWRNTEAFFGQGTRLTVV.